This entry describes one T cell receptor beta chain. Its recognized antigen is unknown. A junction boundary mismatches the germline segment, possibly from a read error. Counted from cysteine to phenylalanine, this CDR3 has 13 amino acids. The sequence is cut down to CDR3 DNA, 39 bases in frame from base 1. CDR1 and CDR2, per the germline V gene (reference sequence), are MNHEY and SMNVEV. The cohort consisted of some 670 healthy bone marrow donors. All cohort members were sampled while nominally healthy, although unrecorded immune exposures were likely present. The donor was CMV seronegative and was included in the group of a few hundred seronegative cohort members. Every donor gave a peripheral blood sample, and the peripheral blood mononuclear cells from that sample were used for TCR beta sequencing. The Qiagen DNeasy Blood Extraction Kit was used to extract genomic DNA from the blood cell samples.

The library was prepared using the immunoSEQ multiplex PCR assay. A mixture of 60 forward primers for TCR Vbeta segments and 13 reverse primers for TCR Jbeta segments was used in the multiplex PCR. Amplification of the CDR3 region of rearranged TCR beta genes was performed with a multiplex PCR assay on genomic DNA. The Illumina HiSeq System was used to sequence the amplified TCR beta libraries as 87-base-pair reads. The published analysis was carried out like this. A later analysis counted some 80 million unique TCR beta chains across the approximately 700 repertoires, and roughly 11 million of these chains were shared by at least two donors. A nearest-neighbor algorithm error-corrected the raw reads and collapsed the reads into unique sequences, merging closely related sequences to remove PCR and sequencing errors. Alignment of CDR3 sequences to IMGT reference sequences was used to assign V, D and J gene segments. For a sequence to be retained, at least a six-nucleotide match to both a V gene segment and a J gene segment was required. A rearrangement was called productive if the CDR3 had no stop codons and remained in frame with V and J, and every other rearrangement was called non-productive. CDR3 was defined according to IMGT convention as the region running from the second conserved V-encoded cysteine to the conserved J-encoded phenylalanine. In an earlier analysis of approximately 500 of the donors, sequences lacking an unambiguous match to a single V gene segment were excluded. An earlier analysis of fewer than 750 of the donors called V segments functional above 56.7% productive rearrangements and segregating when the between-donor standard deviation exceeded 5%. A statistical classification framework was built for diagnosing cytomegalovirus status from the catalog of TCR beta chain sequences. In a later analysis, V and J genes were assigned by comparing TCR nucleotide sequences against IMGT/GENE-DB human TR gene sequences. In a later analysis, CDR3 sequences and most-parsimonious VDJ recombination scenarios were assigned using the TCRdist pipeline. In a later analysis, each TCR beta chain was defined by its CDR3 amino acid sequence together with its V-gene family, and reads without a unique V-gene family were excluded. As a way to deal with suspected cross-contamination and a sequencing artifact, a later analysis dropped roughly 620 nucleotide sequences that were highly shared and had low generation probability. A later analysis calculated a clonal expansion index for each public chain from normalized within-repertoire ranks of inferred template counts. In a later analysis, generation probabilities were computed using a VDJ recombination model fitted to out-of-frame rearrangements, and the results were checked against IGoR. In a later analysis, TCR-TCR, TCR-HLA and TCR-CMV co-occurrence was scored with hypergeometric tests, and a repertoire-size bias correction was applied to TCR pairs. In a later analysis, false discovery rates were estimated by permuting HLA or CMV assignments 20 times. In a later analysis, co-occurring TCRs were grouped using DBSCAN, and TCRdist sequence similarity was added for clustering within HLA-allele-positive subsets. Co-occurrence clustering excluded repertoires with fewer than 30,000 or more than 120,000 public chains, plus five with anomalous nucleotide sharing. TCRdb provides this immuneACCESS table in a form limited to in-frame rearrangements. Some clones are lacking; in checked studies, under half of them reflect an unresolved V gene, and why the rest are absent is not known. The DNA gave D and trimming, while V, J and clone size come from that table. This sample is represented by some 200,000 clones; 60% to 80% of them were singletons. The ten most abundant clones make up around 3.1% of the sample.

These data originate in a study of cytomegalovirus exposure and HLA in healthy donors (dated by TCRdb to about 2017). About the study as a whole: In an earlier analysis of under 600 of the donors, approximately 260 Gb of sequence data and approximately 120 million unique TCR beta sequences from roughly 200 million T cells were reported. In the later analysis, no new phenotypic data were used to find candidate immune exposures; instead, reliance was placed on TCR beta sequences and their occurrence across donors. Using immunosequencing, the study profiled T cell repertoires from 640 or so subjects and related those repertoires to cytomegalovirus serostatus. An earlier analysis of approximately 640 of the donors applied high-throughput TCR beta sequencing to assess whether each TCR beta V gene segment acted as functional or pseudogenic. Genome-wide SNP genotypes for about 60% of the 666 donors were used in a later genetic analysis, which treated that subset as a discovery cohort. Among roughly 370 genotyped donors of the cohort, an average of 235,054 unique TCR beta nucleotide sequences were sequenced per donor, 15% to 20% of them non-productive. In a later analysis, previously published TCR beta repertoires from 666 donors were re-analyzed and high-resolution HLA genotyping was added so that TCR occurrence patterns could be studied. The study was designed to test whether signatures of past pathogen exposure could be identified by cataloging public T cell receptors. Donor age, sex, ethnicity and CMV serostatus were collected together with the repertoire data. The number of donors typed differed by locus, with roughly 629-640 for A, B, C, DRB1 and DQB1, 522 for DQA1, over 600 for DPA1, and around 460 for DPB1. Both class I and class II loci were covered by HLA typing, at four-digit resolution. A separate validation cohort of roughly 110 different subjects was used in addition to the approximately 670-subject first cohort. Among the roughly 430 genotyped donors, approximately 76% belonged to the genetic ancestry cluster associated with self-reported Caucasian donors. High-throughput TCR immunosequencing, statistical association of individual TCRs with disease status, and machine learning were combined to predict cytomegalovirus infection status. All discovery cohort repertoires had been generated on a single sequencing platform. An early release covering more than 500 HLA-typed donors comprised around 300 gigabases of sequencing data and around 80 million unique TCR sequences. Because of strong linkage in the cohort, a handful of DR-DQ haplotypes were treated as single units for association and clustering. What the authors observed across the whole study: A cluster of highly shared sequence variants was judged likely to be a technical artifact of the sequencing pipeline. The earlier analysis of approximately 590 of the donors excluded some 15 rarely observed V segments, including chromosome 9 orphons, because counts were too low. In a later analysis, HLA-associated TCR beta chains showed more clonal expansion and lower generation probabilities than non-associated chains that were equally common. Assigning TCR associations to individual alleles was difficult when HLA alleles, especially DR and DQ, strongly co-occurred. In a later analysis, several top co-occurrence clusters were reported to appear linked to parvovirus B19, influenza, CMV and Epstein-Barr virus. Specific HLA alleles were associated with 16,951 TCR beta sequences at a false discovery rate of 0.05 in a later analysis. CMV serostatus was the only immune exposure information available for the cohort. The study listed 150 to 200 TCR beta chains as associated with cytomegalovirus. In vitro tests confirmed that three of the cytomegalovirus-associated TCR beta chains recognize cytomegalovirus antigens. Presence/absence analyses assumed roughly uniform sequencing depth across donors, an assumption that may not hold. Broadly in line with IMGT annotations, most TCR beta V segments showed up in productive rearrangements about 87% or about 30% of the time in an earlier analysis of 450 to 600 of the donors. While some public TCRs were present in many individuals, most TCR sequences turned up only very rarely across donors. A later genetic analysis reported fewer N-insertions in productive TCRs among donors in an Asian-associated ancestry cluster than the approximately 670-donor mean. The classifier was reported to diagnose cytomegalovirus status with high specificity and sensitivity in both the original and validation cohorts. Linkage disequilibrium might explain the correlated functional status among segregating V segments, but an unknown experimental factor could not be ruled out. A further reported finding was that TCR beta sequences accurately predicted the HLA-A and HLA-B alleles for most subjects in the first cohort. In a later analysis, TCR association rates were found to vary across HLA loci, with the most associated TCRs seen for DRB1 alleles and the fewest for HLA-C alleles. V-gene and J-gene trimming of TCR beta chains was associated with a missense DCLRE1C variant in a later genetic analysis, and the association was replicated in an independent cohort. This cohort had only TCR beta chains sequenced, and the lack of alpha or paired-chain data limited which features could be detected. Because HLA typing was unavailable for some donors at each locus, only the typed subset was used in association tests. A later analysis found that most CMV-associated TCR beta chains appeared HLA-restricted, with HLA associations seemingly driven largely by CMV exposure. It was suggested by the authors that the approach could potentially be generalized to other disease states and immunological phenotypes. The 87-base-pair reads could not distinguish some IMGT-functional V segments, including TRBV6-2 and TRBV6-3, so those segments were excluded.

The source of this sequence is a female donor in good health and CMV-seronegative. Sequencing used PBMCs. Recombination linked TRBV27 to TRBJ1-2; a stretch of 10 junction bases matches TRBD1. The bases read TGTGCCGGCAGTTCCCGGACAGGGGGAGGCTACACCTTC. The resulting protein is CAGSSRTGGGYTF.